This T cell receptor (beta chain) was documented in a study of blood T cell repertoires in COVID-19. At the level of the study: PBMCs, B-cell-depleted T cells, or T cells provided the cDNA or gDNA that made up the material.

The junction had 4 bases not matched to a gene; V was cut back by 6 bases and J by 4 bases. The CDR3 loop spans 14 amino acids. Per germline, CDR1 SNHLY and CDR2 FYNNEI. Clones were read by immunoSEQ multiplex PCR, and TCRdb kept only the in-frame ones, dropping some. The data show about 170,000 clones, 75% to 90% seen once. The TCR comes from a human donor with acute or convalescent COVID-19. The donor label of this sample is uncertain. The material sequenced was peripheral blood. The chain uses TRBV2 and TRBJ1-4; the match to TRBD1 covers 8 bases. CDR3 in amino acids: CASRGQGFNEKLFF. For the CDR3, the DNA is TGTGCCAGCAGAGGACAGGGATTTAATGAAAAACTGTTTTTT.